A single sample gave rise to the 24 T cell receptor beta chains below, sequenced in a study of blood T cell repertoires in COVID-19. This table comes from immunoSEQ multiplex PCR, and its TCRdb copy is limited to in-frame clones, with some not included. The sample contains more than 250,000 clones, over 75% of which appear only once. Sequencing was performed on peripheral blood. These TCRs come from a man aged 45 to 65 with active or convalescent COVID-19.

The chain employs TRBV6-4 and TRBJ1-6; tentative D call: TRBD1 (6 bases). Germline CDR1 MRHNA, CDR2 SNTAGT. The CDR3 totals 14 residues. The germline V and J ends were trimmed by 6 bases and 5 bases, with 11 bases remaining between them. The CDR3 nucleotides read TGTGCCAGCAGCAGACAGGCCAATAATTCACCCCTCCACTTT. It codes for CASSRQANNSPLHF.

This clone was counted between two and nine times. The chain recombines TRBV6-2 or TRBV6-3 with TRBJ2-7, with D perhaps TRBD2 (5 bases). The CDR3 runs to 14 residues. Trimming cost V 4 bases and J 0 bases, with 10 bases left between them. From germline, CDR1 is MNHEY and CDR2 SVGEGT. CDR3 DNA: TGTGCCAGCAGTTCAACGGGATCCTCCTACGAGCAGTACTTC. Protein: CASSSTGSSYEQYF.

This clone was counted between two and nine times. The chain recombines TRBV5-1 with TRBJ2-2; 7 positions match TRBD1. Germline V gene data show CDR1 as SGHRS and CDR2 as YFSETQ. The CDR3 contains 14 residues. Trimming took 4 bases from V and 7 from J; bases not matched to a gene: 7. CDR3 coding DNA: TGCGCCAGCAGCGAAACAGGGGCAGGCGGGGAGCTGTTTTTT. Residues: CASSETGAGGELFF. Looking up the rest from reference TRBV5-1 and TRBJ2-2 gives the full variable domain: KAGVTQTPRYLIKTRGQQVTLSCSPISGHRSVSWYQQTPGQGLQFLFEYFSETQRNKGNFPGRFSGRQFSNSRSEMNVSTLELGDSALYLCASSETGAGGELFFGEGSRLTVL.

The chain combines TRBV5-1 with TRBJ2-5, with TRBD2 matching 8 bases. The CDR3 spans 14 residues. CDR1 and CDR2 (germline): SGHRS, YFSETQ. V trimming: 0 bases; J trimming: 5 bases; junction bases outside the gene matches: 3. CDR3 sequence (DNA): TGCGCCAGCAGCTTGGGGACTAGCTGGGAGACCCAGTACTTC. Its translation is CASSLGTSWETQYF.

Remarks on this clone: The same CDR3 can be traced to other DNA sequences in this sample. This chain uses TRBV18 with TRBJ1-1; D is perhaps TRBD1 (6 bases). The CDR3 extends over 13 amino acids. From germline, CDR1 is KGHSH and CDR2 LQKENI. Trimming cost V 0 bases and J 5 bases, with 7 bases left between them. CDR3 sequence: CASSPPGATEAFF. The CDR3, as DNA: TGTGCCAGCTCACCACCGGGGGCGACTGAAGCTTTCTTT.

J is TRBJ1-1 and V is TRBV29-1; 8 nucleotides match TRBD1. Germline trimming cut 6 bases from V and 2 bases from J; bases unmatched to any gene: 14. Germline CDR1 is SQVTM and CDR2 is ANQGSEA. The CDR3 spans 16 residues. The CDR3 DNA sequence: TGCAGCGTCCCTAAAGGGGCAGGGGGCCTAAACACTGAAGCTTTCTTT. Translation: CSVPKGAGGLNTEAFF. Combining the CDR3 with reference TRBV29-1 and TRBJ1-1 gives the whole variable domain SAVISQKPSRDICQRGTSLTIQCQVDSQVTMMFWYRQQPGQSLTLIATANQGSEATYESGFVIDKFPISRPNLTFSTLTVSNMSPEDSSIYLCSVPKGAGGLNTEAFFGQGTRLTVV.

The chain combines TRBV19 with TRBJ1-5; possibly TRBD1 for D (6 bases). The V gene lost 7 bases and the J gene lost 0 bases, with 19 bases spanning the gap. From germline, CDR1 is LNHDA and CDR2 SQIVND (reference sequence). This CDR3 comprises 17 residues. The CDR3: CASKGQGTLYSNQPQHF. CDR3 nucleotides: TGTGCCAGTAAGGGGCAGGGGACCCTTTATAGCAATCAGCCCCAGCATTTT.

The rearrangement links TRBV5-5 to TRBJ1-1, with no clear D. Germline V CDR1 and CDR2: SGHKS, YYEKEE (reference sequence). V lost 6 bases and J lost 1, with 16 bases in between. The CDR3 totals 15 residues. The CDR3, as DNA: TGTGCCAGCACCGTAATGGCAGATCCGAACACTGAAGCTTTCTTT. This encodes CASTVMADPNTEAFF. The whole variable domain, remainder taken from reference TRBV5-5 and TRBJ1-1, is DAGVTQSPTHLIKTRGQQVTLRCSPISGHKSVSWYQQVLGQGPQFIFQYYEKEERGRGNFPDRFSARQFPNYSSELNVNALLLGDSALYLCASTVMADPNTEAFFGQGTRLTVV.

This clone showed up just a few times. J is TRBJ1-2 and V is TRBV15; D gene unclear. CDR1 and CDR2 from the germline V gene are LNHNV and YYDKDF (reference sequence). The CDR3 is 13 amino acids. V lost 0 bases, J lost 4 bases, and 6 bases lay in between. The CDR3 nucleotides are TGTGCCACCAGCAGAGATATCAGCTATGGCTACACCTTC. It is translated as CATSRDISYGYTF.

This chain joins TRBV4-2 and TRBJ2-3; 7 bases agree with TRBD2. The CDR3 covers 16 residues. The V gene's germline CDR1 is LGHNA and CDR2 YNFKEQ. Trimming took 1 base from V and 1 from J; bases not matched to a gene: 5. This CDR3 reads CASSQGTRPRTDTQYF. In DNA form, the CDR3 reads TGTGCCAGCAGCCAAGGGACTAGGCCGCGCACAGATACGCAGTATTTT.

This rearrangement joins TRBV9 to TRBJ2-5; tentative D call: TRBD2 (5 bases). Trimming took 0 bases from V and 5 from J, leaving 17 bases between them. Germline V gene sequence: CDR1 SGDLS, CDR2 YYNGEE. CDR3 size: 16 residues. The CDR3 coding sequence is TGTGCCAGCAGCGTAGGTCCGGATCCGCCGGGGGAGACCCAGTACTTC. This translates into CASSVGPDPPGETQYF.

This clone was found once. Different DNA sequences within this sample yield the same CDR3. The CDR3 reads CASSIQGSQETQYF. The CDR3 bases are TGTGCCAGTAGTATTCAGGGGTCCCAAGAGACCCAGTACTTC. V gene TRBV19 combines with J gene TRBJ2-5, with D tentatively TRBD1 (6 bases). V lost 3 bases and J lost 1, with 9 bases in between. This CDR3 has 14 amino acids. Germline V gene lookup returns CDR1 LNHDA and CDR2 SQIVND (reference sequence).

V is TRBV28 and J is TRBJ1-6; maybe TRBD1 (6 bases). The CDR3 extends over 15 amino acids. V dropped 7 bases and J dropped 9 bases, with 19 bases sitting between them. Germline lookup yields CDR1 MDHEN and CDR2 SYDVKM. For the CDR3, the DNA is TGTGCCAGCACCACCTGGAACAGGGCGAGTTCACCCCTCCACTTT. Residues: CASTTWNRASSPLHF.

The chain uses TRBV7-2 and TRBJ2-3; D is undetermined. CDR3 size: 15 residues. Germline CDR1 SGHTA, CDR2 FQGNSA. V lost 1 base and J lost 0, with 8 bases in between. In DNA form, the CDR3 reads TGTGCCAGCAGCTTAGACTGGAGTAGCACAGATACGCAGTATTTT. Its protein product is CASSLDWSSTDTQYF. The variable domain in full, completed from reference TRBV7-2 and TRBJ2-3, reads GAGVSQSPSNKVTEKGKDVELRCDPISGHTALYWYRQSLGQGLEFLIYFQGNSAPDKSGLPSDRFSAERTGGSVSTLTIQRTQQEDSAVYLCASSLDWSSTDTQYFGPGTRLTVL.

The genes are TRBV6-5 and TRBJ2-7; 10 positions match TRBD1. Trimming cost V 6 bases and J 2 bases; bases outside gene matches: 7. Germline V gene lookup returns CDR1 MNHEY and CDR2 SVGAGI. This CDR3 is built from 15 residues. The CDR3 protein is CASRRTGTGAYEQYF. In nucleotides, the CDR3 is TGTGCCAGCAGAAGAACCGGGACAGGGGCCTACGAGCAGTACTTC.

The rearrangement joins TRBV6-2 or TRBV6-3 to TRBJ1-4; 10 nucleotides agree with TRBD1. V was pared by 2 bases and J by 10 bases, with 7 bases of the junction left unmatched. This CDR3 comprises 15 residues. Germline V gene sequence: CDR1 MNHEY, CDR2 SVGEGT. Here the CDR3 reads CASSYTGQGIGKLFF. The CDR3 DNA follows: TGTGCCAGCAGTTACACGGGACAGGGGATAGGAAAACTGTTTTTT.

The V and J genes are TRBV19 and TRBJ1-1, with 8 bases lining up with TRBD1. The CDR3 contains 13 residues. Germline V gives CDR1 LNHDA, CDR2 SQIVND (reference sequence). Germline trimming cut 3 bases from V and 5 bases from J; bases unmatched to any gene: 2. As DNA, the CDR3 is TGTGCCAGTAGTATGACAGGGGAGACTGAAGCTTTCTTT. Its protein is CASSMTGETEAFF.

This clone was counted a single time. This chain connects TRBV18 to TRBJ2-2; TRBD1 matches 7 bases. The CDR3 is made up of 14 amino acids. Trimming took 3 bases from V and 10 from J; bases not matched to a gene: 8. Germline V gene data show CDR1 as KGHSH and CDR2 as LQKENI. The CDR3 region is CASSPAGTAAELFF. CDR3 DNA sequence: TGTGCCAGCTCACCCGCAGGGACAGCGGCGGAGCTGTTTTTT.

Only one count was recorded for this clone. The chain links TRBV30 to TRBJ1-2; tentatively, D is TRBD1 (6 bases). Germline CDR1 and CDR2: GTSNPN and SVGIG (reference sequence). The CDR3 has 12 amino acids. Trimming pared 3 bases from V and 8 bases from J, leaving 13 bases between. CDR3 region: CAWSTGPGGYTF. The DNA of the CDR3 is TGTGCCTGGAGCACAGGGCCCGGCGGCTACACCTTC.

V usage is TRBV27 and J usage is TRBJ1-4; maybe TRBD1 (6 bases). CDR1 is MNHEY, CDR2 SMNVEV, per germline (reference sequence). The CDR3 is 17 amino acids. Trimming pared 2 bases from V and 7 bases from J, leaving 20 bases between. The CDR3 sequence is CASSLVAPGRGSEKLFF. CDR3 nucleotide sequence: TGTGCCAGCAGTTTAGTCGCGCCAGGCAGGGGTAGTGAAAAACTGTTTTTT.

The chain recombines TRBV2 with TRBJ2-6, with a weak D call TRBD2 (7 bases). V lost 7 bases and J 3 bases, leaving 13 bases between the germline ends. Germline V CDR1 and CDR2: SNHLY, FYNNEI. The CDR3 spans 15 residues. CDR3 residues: CASTAGAHGANVLTF. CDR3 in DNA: TGTGCCAGCACCGCGGGGGCGCATGGGGCCAACGTCCTGACTTTC.

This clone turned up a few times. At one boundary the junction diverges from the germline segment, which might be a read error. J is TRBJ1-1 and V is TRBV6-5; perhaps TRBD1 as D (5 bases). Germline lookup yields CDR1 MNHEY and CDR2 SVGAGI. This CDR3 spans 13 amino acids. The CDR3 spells CASIRTRNSEAFF. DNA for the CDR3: TGTGCCAGCATTAGGACACGGAACTCTGAAGCTTTCTTT.

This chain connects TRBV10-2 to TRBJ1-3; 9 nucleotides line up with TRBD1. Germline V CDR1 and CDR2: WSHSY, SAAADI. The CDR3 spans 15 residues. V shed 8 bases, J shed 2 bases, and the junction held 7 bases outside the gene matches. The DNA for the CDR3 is TGCGCCAGCTACGGACAGGGGAACCCTGGAAACACCATATATTTT. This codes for CASYGQGNPGNTIYF.

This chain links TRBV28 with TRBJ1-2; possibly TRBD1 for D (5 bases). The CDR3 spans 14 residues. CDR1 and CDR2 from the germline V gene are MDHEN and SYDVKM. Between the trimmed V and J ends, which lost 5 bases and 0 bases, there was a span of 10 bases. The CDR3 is CASSERTPNYGYTF. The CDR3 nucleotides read TGTGCCAGCAGTGAGAGGACACCTAACTATGGCTACACCTTC.